Below, 22 T cell receptor beta chains from the same sample are listed, as sequenced in a study of molecular identifiers for immune sequencing clone quantification (dated by TCRdb to the late 2010s). Library preparation employed PCR. Sequencing was performed on an Illumina HiSeq 4000. TCRdb handled the public reads itself, with Q25 trimming in fastp and clone calling in MiXCR, and kept productive beta chains. Every distinct CDR3 protein forms one entry, paired with its most common genes and DNA. A total of fewer than 350,000 distinct CDR3 sequences appear in this sample, about a fifth of them only once. The top ten clones comprise under 0.95% of the sample. Sequenced: naive CD8+ T cells from blood, with Jurkat cell RNA spiked in. The meaning of the sample's cell subset or site label: FACS-sorted CD8+CD4-CCR7+CD45RA+ naive T cells. The receptors come from a human donor in good health. Some libraries in this study had Jurkat cell RNA spiked in.

This clonotype was found many times. The V call is TRBV27, the J call TRBJ2-7; the D is unclear. The V and J ends lost 2 bases and 0 bases respectively, with 20 bases between them. Germline V gives CDR1 MNHEY, CDR2 SMNVEV (reference sequence). This CDR3 has 18 residues. CDR3 in amino acids: CASSLRPRTAEYSYEQYF. The CDR3 DNA is TGTGCCAGCAGTTTAAGGCCTAGAACGGCGGAGTACTCCTACGAGCAGTACTTC.

This clonotype was recorded at least ten times. The chain combines TRBV27 with TRBJ2-7, with a tentative D call TRBD1 (6 bases). V lost 6 bases to trimming and J lost 2 bases, with 14 bases between them. From germline, CDR1 is MNHEY and CDR2 SMNVEV (reference sequence). This CDR3 has 14 amino acids. The CDR3 sequence is CASSRQDSTYEQYF. CDR3 sequence (DNA): TGTGCCAGCAGCCGACAGGACTCTACCTACGAGCAGTACTTC.

This clonotype was counted at least ten times. V usage is TRBV29-1 and J usage is TRBJ2-5; D gene uncertain. The CDR3 extends over 15 amino acids. Germline V lookup: CDR1 SQVTM, CDR2 ANQGSEA. V was cut by 5 bases and J by 1 base, with 17 bases left in between. Written as DNA, the CDR3 is TGCAGCGTTACGAACCCCCAGGACCTCCAAGAGACCCAGTACTTC. It yields the protein CSVTNPQDLQETQYF.

This clonotype has more than one count but fewer than ten. The V gene is TRBV6-5, the J gene TRBJ2-1; no clear D. This CDR3 spans 13 amino acids. V lost 0 bases, J lost 7 bases, and 7 bases lay in between. Germline V lookup: CDR1 MNHEY, CDR2 SVGAGI. For the CDR3, the DNA is TGTGCCAGCAGTTACTCGCAAAGGAATGAGCAGTTCTTC. Its protein is CASSYSQRNEQFF.

This clonotype appeared a few times. The V gene is TRBV12-3 or TRBV12-4, the J gene TRBJ1-1; 8 bases are a match to TRBD1. After removal of 6 bases from V and 4 bases from J, the junction contained 7 bases not matched to a gene. This CDR3 is built from 14 residues. CDR3 nucleotide sequence: TGTGCCAGCAGCCTAACAGGGGGGCGCACTGAAGCTTTCTTT. It encodes CASSLTGGRTEAFF.

Concerning this clonotype itself: A much bigger clone sits one base away, suggesting this may be a read error. The genes are TRBV19 and TRBJ1-5; D is uncertain. Per the germline V gene, CDR1 is LNHDA and CDR2 is SQIVND (reference sequence). The CDR3 runs 13 residues. V lost 4 bases and J lost 8, with 12 bases in between. The CDR3 region is CASSNFSGEPQHF. CDR3 nucleotides: TGTGCCAGTAGTAACTTTAGCGGGGAGCCCCAGCATTTT. Filled out from reference TRBV19 and TRBJ1-5, the complete variable domain reads DGGITQSPKYLFRKEGQNVTLSCEQNLNHDAMYWYRQDPGQGLRLIYYSQIVNDFQKGDIAEGYSVSREKKESFPLTVTSAQKNPTAFYLCASSNFSGEPQHFGDGTRLSIL.

The chain joins TRBV7-9 to TRBJ1-2; tentative D call: TRBD1 (6 bases). Looked up from germline, CDR1 is SEHNR and CDR2 is FQNEAQ (reference sequence). This CDR3 has 14 amino acids. The V gene lost 1 base and the J gene lost 5 bases, with 11 bases spanning the gap. The CDR3 sequence: CASSLETGVYGYTF. CDR3 coding DNA: TGTGCCAGCAGCTTAGAGACAGGAGTTTATGGCTACACCTTC.

For the CDR3, the DNA is TGTGCCTGGAGAGGACAGTCCCAAGAGACCCAGTACTTC. It yields the protein CAWRGQSQETQYF. J is TRBJ2-5 and V is TRBV30, with D maybe TRBD1 (6 bases). Germline V CDR1 and CDR2: GTSNPN, SVGIG (reference sequence). The length of the CDR3 is 13 residues. Between the trimmed V and J ends, which lost 3 bases and 1 base, there was a span of 9 bases.

This clonotype appeared many times. The chain employs TRBV20-1 and TRBJ1-2; D remains unclear. Per germline, CDR1 DFQATT and CDR2 SNEGSKA (reference sequence). The ends were cut back, 0 bases at V and 3 bases at J, with 14 bases in the middle. This CDR3 comprises 15 residues. CDR3 coding DNA: TGCAGTGCTAGAGATCCCTCGAAAGGCGACTATGGCTACACCTTC. Its protein is CSARDPSKGDYGYTF.

This clonotype came up many times. The J gene is TRBJ1-5, the V gene TRBV6-2 or TRBV6-3, with TRBD1 as a possible D gene (6 bases). CDR1 MNHEY and CDR2 SVGEGT come from the germline V gene. Trimming took 8 bases from V and 4 from J, leaving 9 bases between them. CDR3 length: 12 residues. As DNA, the CDR3 is TGTGCCAGCCGGACAGCTAATCAGCCCCAGCATTTT. As protein: CASRTANQPQHF.

This clonotype was counted at least ten times. This chain uses TRBV27 with TRBJ1-5; no reliable D call. V lost 5 bases and J 7 bases, leaving 9 bases between the germline ends. This CDR3 is built from 12 residues. Germline CDR1 and CDR2: MNHEY and SMNVEV (reference sequence). CDR3: CASSQGQQPQHF. DNA of the CDR3: TGTGCCAGCAGTCAAGGGCAGCAGCCCCAGCATTTT.

This clonotype was counted only a few times. The CDR3 protein is CASSQGVGITEAFF. CDR3 bases: TGTGCCAGCAGCCAAGGGGTCGGAATCACTGAAGCTTTCTTT. The chain carries TRBV7-8 and TRBJ1-1; tentatively, D is TRBD1 (5 bases). V lost 5 bases and J 4 bases, leaving 14 bases between the germline ends. CDR1 and CDR2 (germline): SGHVS, FQNEAQ. This CDR3 has 14 residues.

This clonotype was recorded many times. The chain links TRBV7-9 to TRBJ2-7, with TRBD2 matching 7 bases. The length of the CDR3 is 13 residues. Germline loops: CDR1 SEHNR, CDR2 FQNEAQ (reference sequence). Trimming cost V 2 bases and J 3 bases; bases outside gene matches: 1. In DNA form, the CDR3 reads TGTGCCAGCAGCTTACGGGACTACTACGAGCAGTACTTC. Translating gives CASSLRDYYEQYF.

This clonotype was counted only a few times. The chain is built from TRBV4-1 and TRBJ2-7, with TRBD2 matching 7 bases. The germline gives CDR1 MGHRA, CDR2 YSYEKL. The junction had 6 bases not matched to a gene; V was cut back by 5 bases and J by 2 bases. This CDR3 is 14 amino acids long. The CDR3 sequence: CASSEAGITYEQYF. The CDR3 DNA reads as TGCGCCAGCAGCGAAGCGGGGATAACCTACGAGCAGTACTTC.

The chain uses TRBV25-1 and TRBJ2-7; D perhaps matches TRBD1 (5 bases). Germline loops: CDR1 MGHDK, CDR2 SYGVNS. The CDR3 contains 15 residues. V was clipped by 2 bases and J by 2 bases, with 13 bases between them. This CDR3 is CASSEPGPAPYEQYF. Written as DNA, the CDR3 is TGTGCCAGCAGTGAACCAGGGCCCGCGCCCTACGAGCAGTACTTC.

There are many counts of this clonotype. The rearrangement joins TRBV12-3 or TRBV12-4 to TRBJ2-2; unclear D gene. V lost 3 bases and J lost 0, with 11 bases in between. CDR3 size: 16 residues. The CDR3 spells CASSFPEKTNTGELFF. In nucleotides, the CDR3 is TGTGCCAGCAGTTTTCCCGAAAAGACGAACACCGGGGAGCTGTTTTTT.

Regarding this clonotype: This may be a read error: a much more frequent sequence differs by one nucleotide. The chain employs TRBV12-3 or TRBV12-4 and TRBJ2-2; D remains unclear. The CDR3 runs 13 residues. The CDR3 nucleotides read TGTGCCGGCAGCCTTGGGCTTTCACGGGAGCTGTTTTTT. Protein: CAGSLGLSRELFF.

In this sample, this clonotype turned up a few times. CDR3 residues: CASSGPRDQLNTEAFF. The CDR3 DNA is TGTGCCAGCAGTGGCCCCAGGGACCAATTGAACACTGAAGCTTTCTTT. The chain is built from TRBV6-2 or TRBV6-3 and TRBJ1-1; a possible D gene is TRBD1 (5 bases). CDR3 length: 16 amino acids. The germline gives CDR1 MNHEY, CDR2 SVGEGT. V was clipped by 5 bases and J by 0 bases, with 16 bases between them.

This clonotype has just a few counts. V is TRBV11-2 and J is TRBJ2-1; D not certain. V was cut by 1 base and J by 7 bases, with 8 bases left in between. Germline V gives CDR1 SGHAT, CDR2 FQNNGV. The CDR3 is 13 residues long. DNA for the CDR3: TGTGCCAGCAGCTTAGCTCACTTGAATGAGCAGTTCTTC. Protein sequence: CASSLAHLNEQFF.

V gene TRBV9 combines with J gene TRBJ2-5; TRBD1 is a possible D gene (6 bases). From germline, CDR1 is SGDLS and CDR2 YYNGEE. Trimming stripped 3 bases from V and 7 bases from J, with 16 bases between. The CDR3 runs to 14 residues. Written as DNA, the CDR3 is TGTGCCAGCAGCGAGGGGACATCGGTGGGGACCCAGTACTTC. Protein sequence: CASSEGTSVGTQYF.

This clonotype was seen a few times. The CDR3 region has the DNA TGTGCCAGCAGCTTAGGGGGGTACAGGGACGGCTACACCTTC. Protein product: CASSLGGYRDGYTF. This chain joins TRBV11-2 and TRBJ1-2, with D perhaps TRBD1 (6 bases). The CDR3 runs to 14 residues. Trimming pared 1 base from V and 8 bases from J, leaving 14 bases between. From germline, CDR1 is SGHAT and CDR2 FQNNGV.

This clonotype was detected once. This may come from a read error, since a much larger clone is one base off. The chain has TRBV3-1 and TRBJ2-3; D gene uncertain. This CDR3 spans 15 amino acids. V gave up 4 bases and J gave up 3 bases, with 14 bases separating them. Germline V CDR1 and CDR2: LGHDT, YNNKEL (reference sequence). CDR3 loop: CASSLKILGTDTQYF. The CDR3 region has the DNA TGTGCCAGCAGCCTAAAGATACTGGGGACAGATACGCAGTATTTT.